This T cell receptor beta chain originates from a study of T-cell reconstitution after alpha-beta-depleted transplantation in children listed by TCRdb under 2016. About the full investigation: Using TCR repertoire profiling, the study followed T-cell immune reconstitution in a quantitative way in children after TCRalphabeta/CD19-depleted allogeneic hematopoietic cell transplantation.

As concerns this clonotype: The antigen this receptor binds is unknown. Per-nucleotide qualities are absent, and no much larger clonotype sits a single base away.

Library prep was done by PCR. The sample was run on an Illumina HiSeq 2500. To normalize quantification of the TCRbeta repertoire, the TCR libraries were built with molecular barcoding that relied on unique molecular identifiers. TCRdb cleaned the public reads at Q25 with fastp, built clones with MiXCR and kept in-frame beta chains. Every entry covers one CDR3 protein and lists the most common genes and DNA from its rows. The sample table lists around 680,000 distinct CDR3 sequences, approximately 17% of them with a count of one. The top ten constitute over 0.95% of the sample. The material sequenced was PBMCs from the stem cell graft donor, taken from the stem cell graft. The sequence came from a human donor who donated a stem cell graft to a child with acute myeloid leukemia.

The base sequence is TGCAGTGCTAGAAGGTGGCTAGCGGGGAGCACAGATACGCAGTATTTT. This gives the protein CSARRWLAGSTDTQYF. The chain is made from TRBV20-1 and TRBJ2-3; 9 middle bases align to TRBD2. Germline trimming: 2 bases from V, 0 bases from J; junction bases outside gene matches: 6. CDR1 and CDR2, per the germline V gene (reference sequence), are DFQATT and SNEGSKA. Including the terminal cysteine and phenylalanine, the CDR3 comprises 16 residues. Solely the CDR3 DNA is kept, with 48 bases framed from the first base.